One and the same sample provided the 32 T cell receptor beta chains below, sequenced in a study of monozygotic twins with inflammatory bowel disease. One entry per CDR3 protein, without DNA, is what TCRdb gives after re-calling the 5' RACE reads. This sample's table has fewer than 110,000 distinct CDR3 sequences. Sequencing was carried out using blood. The receptors originated from a human donor with ulcerative colitis or Crohn's disease, or a healthy co-twin of an affected twin (not recorded which).

V is TRBV7-9 and J is TRBJ2-3; lacking DNA, the TRBD2 call made by TCRdb goes unchecked. CDR3 length equals 16 residues. Germline V gene data show CDR1 as SEHNR and CDR2 as FQNEAQ (reference sequence). The CDR3 region is CASRSGLAGATDTQYF.

The V and J genes are TRBV6-2 or TRBV6-3 and TRBJ2-7. Germline CDR1 reads MNHEY; CDR2 reads SVGEGT. This CDR3 region has 14 residues. The CDR3 is CASSAQRVRDEQYF.

The chain links TRBV10-1 to TRBJ1-3; TCRdb's assignment of TRBD1 cannot be checked, as there is no DNA. The V gene's germline CDR1 is WNHNN and CDR2 SYGVQD (reference sequence). There are 13 residues in the CDR3. CDR3 sequence: CASSDGGGNTIYF.

The chain joins TRBV20-1 to TRBJ2-7; TCRdb outputs TRBD2, but without DNA this stays unchecked. The CDR3 extends over 13 amino acids. The germline CDR1 and CDR2 sequences are DFQATT and SNEGSKA (reference sequence). The CDR3 region is CSALGLAGNEQYF.

The chain couples TRBV30 to TRBJ2-2. The CDR3 loop spans 13 amino acids. Germline values: CDR1 GTSNPN, CDR2 SVGIG (reference sequence). The CDR3 spells CAWSWGNTGELFF.

This chain links TRBV10-1 with TRBJ1-1; TCRdb lists TRBD1, though no DNA is available to test this call. The CDR3 runs 15 residues. CDR1 is WNHNN and CDR2 is SYGVQD in the germline V gene (reference sequence). The CDR3 region is CASSAQAQGTTEAFF.

V is TRBV29-1 and J is TRBJ2-7. The CDR3 has 15 residues. Germline CDR1 SQVTM, CDR2 ANQGSEA. CDR3 sequence reads: CSVELGSAPSYEQYF.

This sequence joins TRBV25-1 and TRBJ2-7. The CDR3 is 16 residues long. CDR1 and CDR2 (germline): MGHDK, SYGVNS. Here the CDR3 reads CASTQESTVLGNEQYF.

CDR3 sequence reads: CASSSGTGSRELFF. The chain links TRBV28 to TRBJ2-2; the TCRdb D gene call, TRBD1, has no DNA to confirm it. This CDR3 has 14 amino acids. Per germline, CDR1 MDHEN and CDR2 SYDVKM.

This chain uses TRBV4-3 with TRBJ1-5; TCRdb's D call of TRBD1 is untestable without DNA. Germline-derived CDR1 and CDR2 are LGHNA and YSLEER. The CDR3 is made up of 15 amino acids. CDR3 residues: CASSLTTGENQPQHF.

The rearrangement joins TRBV5-1 to TRBJ2-5; TCRdb names TRBD1, which stays unverified in the absence of DNA. From germline, CDR1 is SGHRS and CDR2 YFSETQ. This CDR3 is built from 16 residues. The CDR3 sequence is CASSLTGQGRQETQYF.

The chain has TRBV4-3 and TRBJ1-2; TCRdb calls TRBD1, which cannot be checked without DNA. The CDR3 extends over 14 amino acids. Germline CDR1 LGHNA, CDR2 YSLEER. CDR3 protein: CAGSPGRTNYGYTF.

CDR3 protein: CASSRGLNTGELFF. The rearrangement uses TRBV7-9 and TRBJ2-2; TCRdb returns TRBD1, unconfirmable since there is no DNA. The CDR3 loop spans 14 amino acids. The germline gives CDR1 SEHNR, CDR2 FQNEAQ (reference sequence).

The V gene is TRBV28, the J gene TRBJ2-7; TCRdb proposes TRBD2, but this gene call is untestable without DNA. This CDR3 region has 16 residues. Germline V CDR1 and CDR2: MDHEN, SYDVKM. The CDR3 sequence: CASSLRIYDSPGEQYF.

The chain joins TRBV7-2 to TRBJ1-1; TCRdb calls TRBD1, which cannot be checked without DNA. This CDR3 spans 14 amino acids. Germline-derived CDR1 and CDR2 are SGHTA and FQGNSA. CDR3 in amino acids: CASSPGGGRTEAFF.

The chain has TRBV19 and TRBJ1-1; TCRdb's D call, TRBD1, is unchecked because there is no DNA. Germline assignment: CDR1 LNHDA and CDR2 SQIVND (reference sequence). This CDR3 comprises 14 residues. The CDR3 loop reads CASSIRQGVTEAFF.

The rearrangement joins TRBV28 to TRBJ1-4; the TCRdb D gene call, TRBD1, has no DNA to confirm it. This CDR3 region has 16 residues. Germline CDR1 reads MDHEN; CDR2 reads SYDVKM. The chain's CDR3 is CASSLAHGQGAKKLFF.

V is TRBV5-4 and J is TRBJ2-6. Germline lookup yields CDR1 SGHNT and CDR2 YYREEE (reference sequence). This CDR3 is 16 amino acids long. The CDR3 loop reads CASSLAGAAGANVLTF. The whole variable domain, filled in from reference TRBV5-4 and TRBJ2-6, reads ETGVTQSPTHLIKTRGQQVTLRCSSQSGHNTVSWYQQALGQGPQFIFQYYREEENGRGNFPPRFSGLQFPNYSSELNVNALELDDSALYLCASSLAGAAGANVLTFGAGSRLTVL.

The CDR3 loop is CASSYSGTGRYEQFF. V and J are TRBV6-5 and TRBJ2-1; TCRdb lists TRBD1, though no DNA is available to test this call. This CDR3 comprises 15 residues. The germline V gene has CDR1 MNHEY and CDR2 SVGAGI.

The J gene is TRBJ2-1, the V gene TRBV6-1; TCRdb calls TRBD2, which cannot be checked without DNA. Germline V lookup: CDR1 MNHNS, CDR2 SASEGT. The CDR3 runs 16 residues. CDR3 loop: CASRGLAGPFYNEQFF.

V and J are TRBV28 and TRBJ2-2. Germline V gene data show CDR1 as MDHEN and CDR2 as SYDVKM. This CDR3 spans 17 amino acids. The CDR3 region is CASSLVMYRKNTGELFF.

The chain combines TRBV6-1 with TRBJ1-1; with no DNA, the TCRdb D assignment of TRBD1 cannot be verified. Germline CDR1 is MNHNS and CDR2 is SASEGT. The CDR3 sequence is 14 residues long. CDR3 region: CASSEARGFTEAFF.

The chain joins TRBV29-1 to TRBJ1-3; the D call from TCRdb, TRBD1, cannot be confirmed without DNA. This CDR3 contains 17 residues. CDR1 is SQVTM and CDR2 is ANQGSEA in the germline V gene. The CDR3 region is CSVKDVVVAGVGNTIYF.

The gene calls are TRBV24-1 and TRBJ2-5; TCRdb gives TRBD1 as the D gene, but with no DNA this cannot be confirmed. The CDR3 consists of 14 residues. Germline lookup yields CDR1 KGHDR and CDR2 SFDVKD. The CDR3: CATSTGQGQETQYF.

The chain combines TRBV6-2 or TRBV6-3 with TRBJ2-7; the D call of TRBD2 rests on TCRdb alone, since no DNA is present to check it. The CDR3 has 14 residues. CDR1 MNHEY and CDR2 SVGEGT come from the germline V gene. The chain's CDR3 is CASSYGSPPYEQYF.

The genes are TRBV9 and TRBJ1-2; with no DNA, the TCRdb D assignment of TRBD1 cannot be verified. The CDR3 extends over 14 amino acids. CDR1 is SGDLS and CDR2 is YYNGEE in the germline V gene. The CDR3 reads CASRSGTASYGYTF.

The chain employs TRBV6-6 and TRBJ2-1. The V gene's germline CDR1 is MNHNY and CDR2 SVGAGI (reference sequence). The CDR3 consists of 13 residues. CDR3 amino acids: CASSYEDYNEQFF.

The V gene is TRBV19, the J gene TRBJ2-2; TCRdb outputs TRBD1, but without DNA this stays unchecked. Per the germline V gene, CDR1 is LNHDA and CDR2 is SQIVND (reference sequence). CDR3 length: 13 amino acids. CDR3 sequence: CASSIFQGGELFF.

The chain employs TRBV5-4 and TRBJ2-5. The germline V gene encodes CDR1 SGHNT and CDR2 YYREEE (reference sequence). The CDR3 is made up of 11 amino acids. The CDR3 is CASRLQETQYF. Together with reference TRBV5-4 and TRBJ2-5, the CDR3 gives the full variable domain: ETGVTQSPTHLIKTRGQQVTLRCSSQSGHNTVSWYQQALGQGPQFIFQYYREEENGRGNFPPRFSGLQFPNYSSELNVNALELDDSALYLCASRLQETQYFGPGTRLLVL.

The V gene is TRBV20-1, the J gene TRBJ2-7; the D gene TCRdb calls, TRBD2, cannot be checked with no DNA. Per the germline V gene, CDR1 is DFQATT and CDR2 is SNEGSKA (reference sequence). The CDR3 sequence is 17 residues long. CDR3 sequence reads: CSARGGQSLAGQYEQYF.

The chain couples TRBV7-2 to TRBJ1-5; there is no DNA to check the TCRdb D call of TRBD1. Germline V gene sequence: CDR1 SGHTA, CDR2 FQGNSA. The CDR3 totals 15 residues. The CDR3: CASSYNGEGSQPQHF.

The chain combines TRBV5-1 with TRBJ1-6. CDR3 size: 14 residues. Germline CDR1 SGHRS, CDR2 YFSETQ. Here the CDR3 reads CASSLESQISPLHF.